These 23 T cell receptor beta chains were sequenced from one sample in a study of cytomegalovirus exposure and HLA in healthy donors. 60 Vbeta and 13 Jbeta primers were used in PCR. TCRdb's copy holds only in-frame clones and misses some; the assay was immunoSEQ multiplex PCR. Seen here are approximately 80,000 clones, 78% observed once, and the top ten hold roughly 2.6%. The sequenced sample consisted of PBMCs. These receptors originate from a male donor in good health and CMV-seropositive.

To note about this clone: At one boundary the junction diverges from the germline segment, which might be a read error. The chain links TRBV7-2 to TRBJ2-7, with TRBD2 matching 13 bases. Germline V gene lookup returns CDR1 SGHTA and CDR2 FQGNSA. The CDR3 has 15 amino acids. The CDR3 loop is CASSEGLAGAYGQYF. CDR3 coding DNA: TGTGCCAGCAGCGAAGGACTAGCGGGAGCCTACGGGCAGTACTTC.

V and J are TRBV28 and TRBJ2-1, with 10 bases fitting TRBD2. The ends lost 5 bases at V and 6 bases at J; junction bases unmatched: 7. The CDR3 spans 15 residues. Germline V CDR1 and CDR2: MDHEN, SYDVKM. The CDR3 loop reads CASSALLAGANEQFF. For the CDR3, the DNA is TGTGCCAGCAGTGCACTTCTAGCGGGAGCCAATGAGCAGTTCTTC. Full variable domain (rest looked up from reference TRBV28 and TRBJ2-1): DVKVTQSSRYLVKRTGEKVFLECVQDMDHENMFWYRQDPGLGLRLIYFSYDVKMKEKGDIPEGYSVSREKKERFSLILESASTNQTSMYLCASSALLAGANEQFFGPGTRLTVL.

This chain connects TRBV5-6 to TRBJ2-1; 7 bases line up with TRBD1. The germline V gene encodes CDR1 SGHDT and CDR2 YYEEEE. This CDR3 region has 11 residues. V lost 3 bases and J lost 10; bases outside the gene matches: 1. The DNA for the CDR3 is TGTGCCAGCAGCTCGACAGGGGAGCAGTTCTTC. Amino acid sequence: CASSSTGEQFF.

The chain has TRBV4-3 and TRBJ2-7, with 7 bases identical to TRBD1. The germline V gene encodes CDR1 LGHNA and CDR2 YSLEER. The CDR3 length is 15 residues. Trimming at V came to 1 base and at J to 3 bases, leaving 6 bases not matched to a gene. The CDR3 DNA sequence: TGCGCCAGCAGCCAAGGGACAGGAGGTTACTACGAGCAGTACTTC. Translation gives CASSQGTGGYYEQYF.

This clone was observed a single time. The gene calls are TRBV9 and TRBJ2-1; 9 positions agree with TRBD2. The CDR3 extends over 17 amino acids. The germline V gene has CDR1 SGDLS and CDR2 YYNGEE. V was pared by 0 bases and J by 5 bases, with 9 bases of the junction left unmatched. Here the CDR3 DNA reads TGTGCCAGCAGCGTAGGGGTGCGGGCTAGCGGGAACAATGAGCAGTTCTTC. Its protein is CASSVGVRASGNNEQFF.

The chain joins TRBV19 to TRBJ2-7; the D gene is possibly TRBD2 (6 bases). This CDR3 is 14 amino acids long. The germline gives CDR1 LNHDA, CDR2 SQIVND (reference sequence). With 6 bases removed from V and 4 bases from J, the gap between germline ends came to 16 bases. The CDR3 protein is CASRVVASAYEQYF. DNA of the CDR3: TGTGCCAGTAGGGTTGTGGCTAGCGCGTACGAGCAGTACTTC.

This clone was found a few times. The rearrangement joins TRBV7-9 to TRBJ1-5; D perhaps matches TRBD1 (6 bases). Germline-derived CDR1 and CDR2 are SEHNR and FQNEAQ (reference sequence). The germline V and J ends were trimmed by 5 bases and 6 bases, with 14 bases remaining between them. The CDR3 contains 14 residues. The CDR3 protein is CASSPTGFCQPQHF. The CDR3 nucleotides are TGTGCCAGCAGCCCCACAGGGTTCTGTCAGCCCCAGCATTTT.

V and J are TRBV25-1 and TRBJ2-7; 13 bases are shared with TRBD2. With V trimmed by 6 bases and J by 1 base, 9 bases remained unmatched. Germline V gene data show CDR1 as MGHDK and CDR2 as SYGVNS. The CDR3 length is 17 residues. For the CDR3, the DNA is TGTGCCAGCAGCCCCCGGAGGGGACTAGCGGGGTCCTACGAGCAGTACTTC. It specifies CASSPRRGLAGSYEQYF.

CDR3 residues: CASAGGDTQYF. The CDR3 DNA reads as TGTGCCAGCGCAGGTGGGGATACGCAGTATTTT. The rearrangement uses TRBV7-2 and TRBJ2-3; D ambiguous. From germline, CDR1 is SGHTA and CDR2 FQGNSA. V shed 8 bases and J shed 6 bases, with 9 bases lying between them. This CDR3 comprises 11 residues.

The V call is TRBV7-8, the J call TRBJ2-7; a weak D match, TRBD2 (6 bases). The CDR3 has 13 amino acids. V was trimmed by 5 bases and J by 2 bases, leaving 10 bases between them. Germline V CDR1 and CDR2: SGHVS, FQNEAQ. The CDR3 sequence: CASSNGLTYEQYF. DNA for the CDR3: TGTGCCAGCAGCAACGGACTAACCTACGAGCAGTACTTC.

The chain recombines TRBV29-1 with TRBJ1-4, with 7 positions matching TRBD1. The germline V gene has CDR1 SQVTM and CDR2 ANQGSEA. CDR3 length equals 16 residues. V gave up 8 bases and J gave up 3 bases; unmatched junction bases: 15. CDR3 nucleotides: TGCAGCACCAAAAGGACAGGAGGTATAGCTAATGAAAAACTGTTTTTT. Its protein is CSTKRTGGIANEKLFF.

This chain links TRBV25-1 with TRBJ2-4, with a tentative D call TRBD1 (5 bases). Germline V CDR1 and CDR2: MGHDK, SYGVNS. V dropped 3 bases and J dropped 8 bases, with 14 bases sitting between them. The CDR3 runs to 14 residues. The CDR3 loop reads CASSEVGARDIQYF. The CDR3 DNA reads TGTGCCAGCAGTGAGGTTGGAGCCAGGGACATTCAGTACTTC.

V and J are TRBV7-6 and TRBJ2-2, with 8 bases fitting TRBD1. This CDR3 is built from 17 residues. V shed 2 bases and J 6 bases; nucleotides not matched to a gene: 11. Per the germline V gene, CDR1 is SGHVS and CDR2 is FNYEAQ. The CDR3 DNA sequence: TGTGCCAGCAGCTTAAGGCCAGGACAGGGAGAATCCGGGGAGCTGTTTTTT. Translation gives CASSLRPGQGESGELFF.

J is TRBJ2-1 and V is TRBV5-4; 15 nucleotides align to TRBD2. In germline, CDR1 is SGHNT, CDR2 YYREEE (reference sequence). This CDR3 spans 19 amino acids. The V and J ends lost 3 bases and 4 bases, in that order; junction bases with no gene match: 11. CDR3 protein: CASSSPSPGLAGGYNEQFF. The CDR3 DNA is TGTGCCAGCAGCTCCCCGTCCCCCGGACTAGCGGGAGGGTACAATGAGCAGTTCTTC. The whole variable domain, filled in from reference TRBV5-4 and TRBJ2-1, reads ETGVTQSPTHLIKTRGQQVTLRCSSQSGHNTVSWYQQALGQGPQFIFQYYREEENGRGNFPPRFSGLQFPNYSSELNVNALELDDSALYLCASSSPSPGLAGGYNEQFFGPGTRLTVL.

The V and J genes are TRBV6-1 and TRBJ2-7, with 8 bases identical to TRBD1. The CDR3 has 14 amino acids. The J segment lost 4 bases and the V segment lost 8 bases, leaving 10 bases of the junction unmatched. Germline V gene data show CDR1 as MNHNS and CDR2 as SASEGT. This chain's CDR3 is CASSEGQVMYEQYF. DNA for the CDR3: TGTGCCAGCTCCGAGGGACAGGTGATGTACGAGCAGTACTTC.

In its sample, this clone was seen a few times. This sequence joins TRBV5-1 and TRBJ1-4; D is possibly TRBD1 (6 bases). The CDR3 is 15 amino acids. Looked up from germline, CDR1 is SGHRS and CDR2 is YFSETQ. Trimming cost V 4 bases and J 0 bases, with 10 bases left between them. The CDR3 loop reads CASSPQGATNEKLFF. The CDR3 nucleotides read TGCGCCAGCAGCCCACAGGGTGCAACTAATGAAAAACTGTTTTTT. Full variable domain (rest looked up from reference TRBV5-1 and TRBJ1-4): KAGVTQTPRYLIKTRGQQVTLSCSPISGHRSVSWYQQTPGQGLQFLFEYFSETQRNKGNFPGRFSGRQFSNSRSEMNVSTLELGDSALYLCASSPQGATNEKLFFGSGTQLSVL.

The chain uses TRBV6-5 and TRBJ2-7; weak D call: TRBD1 (6 bases). Germline V lookup: CDR1 MNHEY, CDR2 SVGAGI. This CDR3 is built from 15 residues. Trimming pared 6 bases from V and 4 bases from J, leaving 19 bases between. The CDR3 loop reads CASREDWDTRYEQYF. Written as DNA, the CDR3 is TGTGCCAGCAGAGAGGACTGGGACACCAGGTACGAGCAGTACTTC.

This clone came up a few times. This chain connects TRBV5-4 to TRBJ2-7, with TRBD1 matching over 7 bases. J gave up 3 bases and V 4 bases, and 7 bases lay outside the gene matches. From germline, CDR1 is SGHNT and CDR2 YYREEE (reference sequence). This CDR3 is 14 amino acids long. The CDR3 loop is CASSTGDRDYEQYF. The CDR3 nucleotides are TGTGCCAGCAGCACAGGAGACAGGGACTACGAGCAGTACTTC. Full variable domain (missing parts from reference TRBV5-4 and TRBJ2-7): ETGVTQSPTHLIKTRGQQVTLRCSSQSGHNTVSWYQQALGQGPQFIFQYYREEENGRGNFPPRFSGLQFPNYSSELNVNALELDDSALYLCASSTGDRDYEQYFGPGTRLTVT.

This chain uses TRBV4-1 with TRBJ2-2, with no clear D. The germline V and J ends were trimmed by 1 base and 1 base, with 7 bases remaining between them. The CDR3 runs 15 residues. Germline V gene lookup returns CDR1 MGHRA and CDR2 YSYEKL. The DNA for the CDR3 is TGCGCCAGCAGCCAAGTGCGGCTGAACACCGGGGAGCTGTTTTTT. It yields the protein CASSQVRLNTGELFF.

V gene TRBV30 combines with J gene TRBJ1-5, with 8 bases lining up with TRBD1. J lost 6 bases, V lost 2 bases, and 6 bases had no gene match. Per germline, CDR1 GTSNPN and CDR2 SVGIG (reference sequence). The CDR3 length is 14 residues. The CDR3 bases are TGTGCCTGGAGTTCCACAGGGGGGGCTCAGCCCCAGCATTTT. Translated, it gives CAWSSTGGAQPQHF.

This CDR3 is CASKAALAGFEQFF. The CDR3 DNA reads as TGCGCCAGCAAGGCCGCCCTAGCGGGATTTGAGCAGTTCTTC. The J gene is TRBJ2-1, the V gene TRBV5-1, with 9 bases that match TRBD2. Trimming cost V 6 bases and J 9 bases; bases outside gene matches: 10. The CDR3 runs 14 residues. From germline, CDR1 is SGHRS and CDR2 YFSETQ.

This clone was observed a few times. This CDR3 is CASSHFFLGTSGIEQYF. The DNA of the CDR3 is TGTGCCAGCAGCCACTTTTTCCTCGGGACTAGCGGAATCGAGCAGTACTTC. The chain uses TRBV5-5 and TRBJ2-7, with TRBD2 matching 11 bases. With 4 bases clipped from V and 6 bases from J, the junction kept 15 bases outside the gene matches. The CDR3 is 17 residues long. Germline assignment: CDR1 SGHKS and CDR2 YYEKEE (reference sequence).

The V call is TRBV28, the J call TRBJ1-2; 7 bases fit TRBD1. The CDR3 is made up of 14 amino acids. With V trimmed by 6 bases and J by 5 bases, 9 bases remained unmatched. From germline, CDR1 is MDHEN and CDR2 SYDVKM. The CDR3, as DNA: TGTGCCAGCAGACGTACAGGGGTAGGGTATGGCTACACCTTC. This codes for CASRRTGVGYGYTF.